The clone carrying this TCR beta chain was observed many times. As for time point: newly diagnosed GD, antithyroid drugs for less than 3 months. Researchers made the TCR library from RNA that was extracted from PBMCs. Investigators report Graves' disease was diagnosed under American Thyroid Association guidelines. Arm-PCR of CDR3 regions and iRepertoire HTBI primers were used to build TCR beta libraries. TCRdb passed the multiplex PCR reads through MiXCR, listing each CDR3 protein once. The repertoire holds 360,000 or so distinct CDR3 sequences, about a sixth seen once, with around 20% in the top ten. The CDR3 spans 19 residues. Germline V gene data show CDR1 as MDHEN and CDR2 as SYDVKM. The ends were cut back, 5 bases at V and 3 bases at J, with 29 bases in the middle. The data derive from a study of regulatory T cells in long-lasting Graves disease. The same sample was also studied in work on T cells in Graves' hyperthyroidism and ophthalmopathy. That work states: Exclusion of patients followed from uncontrolled infection, other autoimmune disease, pregnancy or lactation.

The sample in question was peripheral blood mononuclear cells (PBMCs), obtained at new diagnosis, from a patient treated with antithyroid drugs. This chain uses TRBV28 with TRBJ2-7; a possible D gene is TRBD1 (6 bases). The TCR was taken from a woman aged 18-35 years with Graves disease. The CDR3 nucleotides read TGTGCCAGCAGTCCCCCTGCGATTAGGACAGTAACTCAGGGCTACGAGCAGTACTTC. Its translation is CASSPPAIRTVTQGYEQYF.